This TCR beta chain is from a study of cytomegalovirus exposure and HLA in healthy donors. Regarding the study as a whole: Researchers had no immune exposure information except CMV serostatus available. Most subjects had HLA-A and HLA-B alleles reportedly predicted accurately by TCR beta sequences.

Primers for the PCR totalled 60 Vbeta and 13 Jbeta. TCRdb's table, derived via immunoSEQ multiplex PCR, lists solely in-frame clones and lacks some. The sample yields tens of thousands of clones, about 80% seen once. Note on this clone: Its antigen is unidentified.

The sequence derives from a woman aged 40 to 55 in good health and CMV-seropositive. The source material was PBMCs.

For the CDR3, the DNA is TGCGCCAGCAGCTCGGCCAGGGGCGGGGGGGCCATGTACAATGAGCAGTTCTTC. It specifies CASSSARGGGAMYNEQFF. The gene calls are TRBV5-1 and TRBJ2-1; 9 positions agree with TRBD2. CDR3 length: 18 amino acids. Per germline, CDR1 SGHRS and CDR2 YFSETQ. Trimming took 3 bases from V and 4 from J; bases not matched to a gene: 14. The variable domain in full, completed from reference TRBV5-1 and TRBJ2-1, reads KAGVTQTPRYLIKTRGQQVTLSCSPISGHRSVSWYQQTPGQGLQFLFEYFSETQRNKGNFPGRFSGRQFSNSRSEMNVSTLELGDSALYLCASSSARGGGAMYNEQFFGPGTRLTVL.